The rows below give T cell receptor beta chains drawn from one sample of a study of molecular identifiers for immune sequencing clone quantification. TCRdb re-analysed the PCR reads in MiXCR, keeping a single row per CDR3 protein. The repertoire holds around 480,000 distinct CDR3 sequences, with less than 30% as singletons. Sample: naive CD8+ T cells from blood, with Jurkat cell RNA spiked in. These receptors were taken from a human donor in good health. Some libraries in this study had Jurkat cell RNA spiked in. The CDR3 runs from the conserved cysteine through the conserved F or W. Each record gives: V gene, clone size, D gene, J gene, CDR3 DNA, CDR3 protein. The D gene is left open where the match is weak. Rows may omit the clone size; those that give it use once, few, many or a size class.

V gene: TRBV6-2/TRBV6-3
clone size: few
D gene: -
J gene: TRBJ2-3
CDR3 DNA: TGTGCCAGCAGCAACCTCGCCAGGGGCAGGACAGATACGCAGTATTTT
CDR3 protein: CASSNLARGRTDTQYF

V gene: TRBV5-6
clone size: many
D gene: TRBD1
J gene: TRBJ1-1
CDR3 DNA: TGTGCCAGCGCCCCGGGACAGGGTTTCACTGAAGCTTTCTTT
CDR3 protein: CASAPGQGFTEAFF

V gene: TRBV30
clone size: many
D gene: -
J gene: TRBJ2-7
CDR3 DNA: TGTGCCTGGAGTGTACATTCAGCTCCCCGCGAGCAGTACTTC
CDR3 protein: CAWSVHSAPREQYF

V gene: TRBV13
clone size: many
D gene: -
J gene: TRBJ2-7
CDR3 DNA: TGTGCCAGCAGCTTGACATCGGGCCGCGCGAGGAACGAGCAGTACTTC
CDR3 protein: CASSLTSGRARNEQYF

V gene: TRBV24-1
clone size: few
D gene: TRBD2
J gene: TRBJ2-3
CDR3 DNA: TGTGCCACCAGTGACAGACTAGCGGGAGAAGGGGATACGCAGTATTTT
CDR3 protein: CATSDRLAGEGDTQYF

V gene: TRBV25-1
clone size: -
D gene: -
J gene: TRBJ2-5
CDR3 DNA: TGTGCCAGCAGTGATGGGAAGGGTGCAGGAGAGACCCAGTACTTC
CDR3 protein: CASSDGKGAGETQYF

V gene: TRBV2
clone size: -
D gene: -
J gene: TRBJ1-1
CDR3 DNA: TGTGCCAGCAGGGGGCCGCCGTATGAAGCTTTCTTT
CDR3 protein: CASRGPPYEAFF

V gene: TRBV7-9
clone size: few
D gene: TRBD1
J gene: TRBJ2-5
CDR3 DNA: TGTGCCAGCGCCGGGACAGGGGGCCAGGAGACCCAGTACTTC
CDR3 protein: CASAGTGGQETQYF

V gene: TRBV4-1
clone size: few
D gene: -
J gene: TRBJ1-1
CDR3 DNA: TGCGCCAGCAGCCAAACAGGGATTCGGGCTGAAGCTTTCTTT
CDR3 protein: CASSQTGIRAEAFF

V gene: TRBV19
clone size: few
D gene: TRBD1
J gene: TRBJ1-2
CDR3 DNA: TGTGCCAGTAGTTCCCCGGACAGGATCCACTATGGCTACACCTTC
CDR3 protein: CASSSPDRIHYGYTF

V gene: TRBV15
clone size: few
D gene: TRBD1
J gene: TRBJ1-4
CDR3 DNA: TGTGCCACCGGGACAGGCGGAGAAAAACTGTTTTTT
CDR3 protein: CATGTGGEKLFF

V gene: TRBV4-3
clone size: many
D gene: -
J gene: TRBJ2-7
CDR3 DNA: TGCGCCAGCAGCCAAGATCCCACAGGGCGCGAGCAGTACTTC
CDR3 protein: CASSQDPTGREQYF

V gene: TRBV7-6
clone size: -
D gene: -
J gene: TRBJ2-5
CDR3 DNA: TGTGCCAGCAGCGTCGCCCCCGAGGATAGAGAGACCCAGTACTTC
CDR3 protein: CASSVAPEDRETQYF

V gene: TRBV2
clone size: many
D gene: -
J gene: TRBJ2-3
CDR3 DNA: TGTGCCAGCAGTGGTTCCCTAGGGATGACAGATACGCAGTATTTT
CDR3 protein: CASSGSLGMTDTQYF

V gene: TRBV11-2
clone size: -
D gene: -
J gene: TRBJ1-5
CDR3 DNA: TGTGCCAGCAGCATTGGGTCGGGCTATAGCAATCAGCCCCAGAATTTT
CDR3 protein: CASSIGSGYSNQPQNF

V gene: TRBV6-5
clone size: many
D gene: -
J gene: TRBJ2-1
CDR3 DNA: TGTGCCAGCAGTTATGGGGTAGCGATTGAGCAGTTCTTC
CDR3 protein: CASSYGVAIEQFF

V gene: TRBV5-1
clone size: few
D gene: TRBD2
J gene: TRBJ2-3
CDR3 DNA: TGCGCCAGCACTTCATATAGCGGGAGCACAGATACGCAGTATTTT
CDR3 protein: CASTSYSGSTDTQYF

V gene: TRBV27
clone size: -
D gene: -
J gene: TRBJ1-4
CDR3 DNA: TGTGCCAGCAGTTTTGGAACCCGGGAAAAACTGTTTTTT
CDR3 protein: CASSFGTREKLFF

V gene: TRBV2
clone size: few
D gene: TRBD2
J gene: TRBJ2-3
CDR3 DNA: TGTGCCAGCAGTCCCCCCTGGCTAGCGGGAGGGGTGAGGGACACAGATACGCAGTATTTT
CDR3 protein: CASSPPWLAGGVRDTDTQYF

V gene: TRBV19
clone size: few
D gene: -
J gene: TRBJ2-6
CDR3 DNA: TGTGCCATTGACAGGAGCCGCTCTGGGGCCAACGTCCTGACTTTC
CDR3 protein: CAIDRSRSGANVLTF

V gene: TRBV4-3
clone size: -
D gene: TRBD2
J gene: TRBJ2-3
CDR3 DNA: TGCGCCAGCAGCCAGGAGGAGGGACTAGCGGGGGCCGATACGCAGTATTTT
CDR3 protein: CASSQEEGLAGADTQYF

V gene: TRBV7-9
clone size: few
D gene: TRBD1
J gene: TRBJ2-3
CDR3 DNA: TGTGCCAGCAGCCCTCCGGTGGGACAGGGCACAGATACGCAGTATTTT
CDR3 protein: CASSPPVGQGTDTQYF

V gene: TRBV4-1
clone size: -
D gene: TRBD2
J gene: TRBJ2-2
CDR3 DNA: TGCGCCAGCAGCCAGGCGGCGGTAGCGGGAGTCGGGGAGCTGTTTTTT
CDR3 protein: CASSQAAVAGVGELFF

V gene: TRBV4-1
clone size: -
D gene: -
J gene: TRBJ1-6
CDR3 DNA: TGCGCCAGCAGCCAAGGTGGGGAGGGAATTTATAATTCACCCCTCCACTTT
CDR3 protein: CASSQGGEGIYNSPLHF